This T cell receptor beta chain was found in a study of T cell responses to AZD1222 COVID-19 vaccine. Using immunoSEQ multiplex PCR, the repertoire was profiled, and TCRdb retains in-frame clones only, with some absent. The table has over 85,000 clones, nearly 90% seen once. The study, taken as a whole, reports: Donors were largely white British and mainly female; clonal diversity was possibly underestimated. Only after the peak T cell response were repertoires sampled. Just a handful of AZD1222 recipients tested seropositive at baseline.

The germline V gene has CDR1 MDHEN and CDR2 SYDVKM. This CDR3 region has 11 residues. Trimming stripped 3 bases from V and 8 bases from J, with 5 bases between. Regarding this clone: Antigen unknown.

Sequencing used peripheral blood, obtained on day 0 of AZD1222 vaccination. The sequence derives from an adult in good health. The V and J genes are TRBV28 and TRBJ1-3; the D gene is possibly TRBD1 (5 bases). The CDR3 region has the DNA TGTGCCAGCAGTTTCAGGGACACCATATATTTT. Encoded protein: CASSFRDTIYF.